This T cell receptor (beta chain) was observed in a study of response to subunit inactivated influenza vaccine. Study-wide points: It was the authors' suggestion that each seasonal influenza vaccination recruits few new T cells.

The table lists this clonotype with a few counts. What it binds is unknown. Between the trimmed V and J ends, which lost 3 bases and 2 bases, there was a span of 10 bases. The CDR3 extends over 14 amino acids. Per germline, CDR1 LGHDT and CDR2 YNNKEL (reference sequence). TCRdb re-called the RT-PCR reads through MiXCR, storing one row per CDR3 protein. The table records under 850,000 distinct CDR3 sequences, around a sixth of them present only once. This rearrangement joins TRBV3-1 to TRBJ2-5, with D unclear. The material was PBMCs from blood, obtained 5 days after vaccination. The receptor was isolated from a middle-aged man who received an inactivated influenza vaccine. CDR3 DNA sequence: TGTGCCAGCAGCCACCAGACGGAACAAGAGACCCAGTACTTC. Translation gives CASSHQTEQETQYF.